This T cell receptor (beta chain) was retrieved from a study of CD8+CD57+ T cells in acquired aplastic anemia. For the study at large: The DNA of sorted CD4+ and CD8+ cells averaged roughly 3.2 ug. Study-wide results and caveats: CD8+ Simpson's diversity did not differ significantly between patients and controls.

Whoever was chosen for sequencing had shown CD8+CD57+ cell expansion by flow cytometry. Therapy had not been given to patients before blood sampling. TCR beta VDJ and CDR3 were profiled, and genomic DNA was the template. One entry per CDR3 protein results from TCRdb running MiXCR on the reads. The data contain around 430,000 distinct CDR3 sequences, around 30% of them singletons. The length of the CDR3 is 19 residues. The germline gives CDR1 LNHNV, CDR2 YYDKDF (reference sequence). Trimming stripped 1 base from V and 5 bases from J, with 23 bases between. The table lists this clonotype with a count of one. Its antigen remains unknown.

The receptor was derived from a human donor with aplastic anemia. The chain recombines TRBV15 with TRBJ1-4, with D possibly being TRBD1 (5 bases). Sequencing used sorted CD4+, CD8+, or CD8+CD57+ T cells (not recorded which) from PBMCs. CDR3 coding DNA: TGTGCCACCAGCAGAGGATTTCCACTCGTCCGGGACCTCAATGAAAAACTGTTTTTT. The encoded protein is CATSRGFPLVRDLNEKLFF. The whole variable domain, remainder taken from reference TRBV15 and TRBJ1-4, is DAMVIQNPRYQVTQFGKPVTLSCSQTLNHNVMYWYQQKSSQAPKLLFHYYDKDFNNEADTPDNFQSRRPNTSFCFLDIRSPGLGDTAMYLCATSRGFPLVRDLNEKLFFGSGTQLSVL.